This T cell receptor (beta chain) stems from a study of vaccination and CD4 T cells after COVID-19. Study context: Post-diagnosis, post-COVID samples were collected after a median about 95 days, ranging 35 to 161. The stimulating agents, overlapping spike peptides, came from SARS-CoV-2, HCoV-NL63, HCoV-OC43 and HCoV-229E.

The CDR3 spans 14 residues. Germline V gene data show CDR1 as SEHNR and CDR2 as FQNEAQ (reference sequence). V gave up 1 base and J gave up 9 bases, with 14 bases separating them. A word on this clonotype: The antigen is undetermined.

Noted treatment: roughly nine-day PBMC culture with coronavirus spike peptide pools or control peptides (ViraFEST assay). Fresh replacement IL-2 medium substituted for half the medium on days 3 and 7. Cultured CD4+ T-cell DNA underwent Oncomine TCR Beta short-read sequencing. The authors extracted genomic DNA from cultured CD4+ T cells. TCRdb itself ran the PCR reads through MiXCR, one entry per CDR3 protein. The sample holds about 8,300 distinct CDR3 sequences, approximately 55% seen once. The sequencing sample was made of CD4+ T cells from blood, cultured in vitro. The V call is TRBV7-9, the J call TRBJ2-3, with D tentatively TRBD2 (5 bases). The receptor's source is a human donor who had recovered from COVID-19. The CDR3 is CASSLGTYEDTQYF. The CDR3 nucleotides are TGTGCCAGCAGCTTAGGGACTTATGAGGACACGCAGTATTTT.